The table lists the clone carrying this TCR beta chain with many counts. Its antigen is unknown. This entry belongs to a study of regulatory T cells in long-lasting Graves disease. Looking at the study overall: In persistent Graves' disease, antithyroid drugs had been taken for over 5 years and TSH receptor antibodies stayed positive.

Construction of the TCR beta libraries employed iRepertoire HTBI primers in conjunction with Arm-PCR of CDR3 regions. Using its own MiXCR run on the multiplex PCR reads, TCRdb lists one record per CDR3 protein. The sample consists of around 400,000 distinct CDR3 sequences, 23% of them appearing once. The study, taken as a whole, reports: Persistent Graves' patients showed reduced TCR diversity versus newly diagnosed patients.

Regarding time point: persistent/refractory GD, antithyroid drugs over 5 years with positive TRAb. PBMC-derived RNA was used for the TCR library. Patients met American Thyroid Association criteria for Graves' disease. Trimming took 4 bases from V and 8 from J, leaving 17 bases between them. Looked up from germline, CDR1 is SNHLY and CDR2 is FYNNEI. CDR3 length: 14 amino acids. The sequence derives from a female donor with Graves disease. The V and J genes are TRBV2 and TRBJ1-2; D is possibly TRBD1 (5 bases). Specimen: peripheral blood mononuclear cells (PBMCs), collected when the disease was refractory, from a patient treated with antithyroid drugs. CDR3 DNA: TGTGCCAGCAGTGGAACCGGGACGGAAAGGGGCTACACCTTC. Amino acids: CASSGTGTERGYTF.